The rows below give T cell receptor beta chains drawn from one sample of a study of T cell responses to AZD1222 COVID-19 vaccine. Libraries were prepared by immunoSEQ multiplex PCR; TCRdb keeps only in-frame clonotypes and omits some of them. The sample holds 130,000 or so clones; approximately 88% are singletons and the top ten take under 3.5%. The sequencing here drew on peripheral blood, taken on day 0 of AZD1222 vaccination. The receptors here all came from an adult in good health. CDR3s include the opening cysteine and the closing phenylalanine or tryptophan. The D gene is left open where the match is weak. The listing skips clone size in some rows; elsewhere it reads once, few, many or a size class.

d_gene: .; v_gene: TRBV4-1; abundance: .; j_gene: TRBJ2-7; CDR3aa: CASSRQRWGDISYEQYF; CDR3nt: TGCGCCAGCAGCCGCCAAAGATGGGGGGACATTTCCTACGAGCAGTACTTC
d_gene: .; v_gene: TRBV2; abundance: .; j_gene: TRBJ1-1; CDR3aa: CASRIENTEAFF; CDR3nt: TGTGCCAGCAGGATCGAGAACACTGAAGCTTTCTTT
d_gene: TRBD1; v_gene: TRBV4-1; abundance: many; j_gene: TRBJ1-4; CDR3aa: CASSQAPGGTNEKLFF; CDR3nt: TGCGCCAGCAGCCAAGCCCCAGGGGGCACTAATGAAAAACTGTTTTTT
d_gene: TRBD2; v_gene: TRBV7-3; abundance: .; j_gene: TRBJ2-3; CDR3aa: CASSLTSADTQYF; CDR3nt: TGTGCCAGCAGCCTCACTAGCGCAGATACGCAGTATTTT
d_gene: .; v_gene: TRBV19; abundance: .; j_gene: TRBJ2-4; CDR3aa: CASSSTGTNIQYF; CDR3nt: TGTGCCAGTAGTTCAACCGGGACTAACATTCAGTACTTC
d_gene: .; v_gene: TRBV28; abundance: .; j_gene: TRBJ1-1; CDR3aa: CASSLPQGMRKAFF; CDR3nt: TGTGCCAGCAGTCTACCACAGGGAATGAGGAAAGCTTTCTTT
d_gene: TRBD1; v_gene: TRBV6-5; abundance: .; j_gene: TRBJ2-3; CDR3aa: CATFEGAKNKF; CDR3nt: TGTGCCACCTTCGAGGGGGCGAAGAACAAGTTT
d_gene: .; v_gene: TRBV29-1; abundance: .; j_gene: TRBJ2-1; CDR3aa: CSVVTGVYNEQFF; CDR3nt: TGCAGCGTTGTGACGGGAGTATACAATGAGCAGTTCTTC
d_gene: .; v_gene: TRBV18; abundance: .; j_gene: TRBJ2-2; CDR3aa: CASSPPIMGAKSTGELFF; CDR3nt: TGTGCCAGCTCACCACCGATTATGGGGGCCAAGTCCACCGGGGAGCTGTTTTTT
d_gene: TRBD1; v_gene: TRBV7-2; abundance: .; j_gene: TRBJ1-1; CDR3aa: CASSAYRGANTEAFF; CDR3nt: TGTGCCAGCAGCGCATACAGGGGGGCGAACACTGAAGCTTTCTTT
d_gene: .; v_gene: TRBV2; abundance: .; j_gene: TRBJ1-4; CDR3aa: CASSEGQGYEKLFF; CDR3nt: TGTGCCAGCAGTGAAGGGCAGGGTTATGAAAAACTGTTTTTT
d_gene: .; v_gene: TRBV14; abundance: .; j_gene: TRBJ1-4; CDR3aa: CASSPDITRSANEKLFF; CDR3nt: TGTGCCAGCAGCCCCGACATAACCCGGTCTGCTAATGAAAAACTGTTTTTT
d_gene: .; v_gene: TRBV5-5; abundance: once; j_gene: TRBJ1-5; CDR3aa: CASSLFLTGDQPQHF; CDR3nt: TGTGCCAGCAGCTTGTTCTTGACAGGCGACCAGCCCCAGCATTTT
d_gene: .; v_gene: TRBV5-6; abundance: .; j_gene: TRBJ2-7; CDR3aa: CASSSRIDRYSSYEQYF; CDR3nt: TGTGCCAGCAGCTCCCGGATAGACAGGTATAGCTCCTACGAGCAGTACTTC
d_gene: .; v_gene: TRBV28; abundance: .; j_gene: TRBJ2-3; CDR3aa: CASSLLSLRGRTLGTQYF; CDR3nt: TGTGCCAGCAGTTTATTATCCCTCCGGGGGCGCACTCTGGGTACGCAGTATTTT
d_gene: .; v_gene: TRBV19; abundance: .; j_gene: TRBJ2-3; CDR3aa: CASSIGGISTDTQYF; CDR3nt: TGTGCCAGTAGTATAGGTGGAATTAGCACAGATACGCAGTATTTT
d_gene: .; v_gene: TRBV6-2/TRBV6-3; abundance: once; j_gene: TRBJ2-7; CDR3aa: CASSYGPQDLTYEQYF; CDR3nt: TGTGCCAGCAGTTACGGACCACAGGACCTGACCTACGAGCAGTACTTC
d_gene: .; v_gene: TRBV12-3/TRBV12-4; abundance: .; j_gene: TRBJ2-5; CDR3aa: CASNTGPQETQYF; CDR3nt: TGTGCCAGCAATACGGGCCCACAAGAGACCCAGTACTTC
d_gene: TRBD1; v_gene: TRBV19; abundance: .; j_gene: TRBJ1-1; CDR3aa: CASSGIQGTEAFF; CDR3nt: TGTGCCAGTAGTGGGATACAGGGGACTGAAGCTTTCTTT
d_gene: .; v_gene: TRBV6-4; abundance: .; j_gene: TRBJ2-1; CDR3aa: CASSEGPNNEQFF; CDR3nt: TGTGCCAGCAGTGAGGGCCCTAACAATGAGCAGTTCTTC
d_gene: .; v_gene: TRBV5-1; abundance: .; j_gene: TRBJ2-1; CDR3aa: CASSLGHTEYNEQFF; CDR3nt: TGCGCCAGCAGCTTGGGTCATACAGAGTACAATGAGCAGTTCTTC
d_gene: .; v_gene: TRBV18; abundance: .; j_gene: TRBJ2-1; CDR3aa: CASSPDMGPTDEQFF; CDR3nt: TGTGCCAGCTCACCAGACATGGGGCCAACAGATGAGCAGTTCTTC
d_gene: TRBD1; v_gene: TRBV6-6; abundance: .; j_gene: TRBJ1-2; CDR3aa: CASSYSGQGDYGYTF; CDR3nt: TGTGCCAGCAGTTACTCGGGACAGGGGGACTATGGCTACACCTTC